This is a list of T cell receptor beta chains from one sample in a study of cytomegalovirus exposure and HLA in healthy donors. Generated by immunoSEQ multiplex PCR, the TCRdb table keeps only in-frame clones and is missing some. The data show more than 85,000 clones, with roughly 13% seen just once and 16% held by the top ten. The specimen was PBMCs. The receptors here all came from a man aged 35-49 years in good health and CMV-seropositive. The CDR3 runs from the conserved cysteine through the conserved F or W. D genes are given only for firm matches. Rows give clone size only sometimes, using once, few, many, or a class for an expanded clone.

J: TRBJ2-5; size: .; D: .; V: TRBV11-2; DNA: TGTGCCAGCAGCTTAGGAGGTGGGTTCCAGACCCAGTACTTC; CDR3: CASSLGGGFQTQYF
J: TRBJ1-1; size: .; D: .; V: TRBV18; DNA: TGTGCCAGCTCACTATGGGCCGAGAACACTGAAGCTTTCTTT; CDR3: CASSLWAENTEAFF
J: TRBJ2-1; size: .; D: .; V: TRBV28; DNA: TGTGCCAGCAGTTTTGGAGGAGGGCACAATGAGCAGTTCTTC; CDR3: CASSFGGGHNEQFF
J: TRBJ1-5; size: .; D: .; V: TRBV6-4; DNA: TGTGCCAGCAGCTACCGTGGGCATAATCAGCCCCAGCATTTT; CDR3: CASSYRGHNQPQHF
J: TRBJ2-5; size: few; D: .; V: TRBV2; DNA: TGTGCCAGCAAACTGGTCAGGGCCCTATACTTC; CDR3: CASKLVRALYF
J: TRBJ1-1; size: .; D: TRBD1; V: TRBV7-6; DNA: TGTGCCAGCAGCTTACGGTCCGGGACAGGGTTCGGGAACACTGAAGCTTTCTTT; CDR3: CASSLRSGTGFGNTEAFF
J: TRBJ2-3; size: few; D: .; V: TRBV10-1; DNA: TGCGCCAGCAGTGACCCCGGGTTATCCGAGGCCCCAGATACGCAGTATTTT; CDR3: CASSDPGLSEAPDTQYF
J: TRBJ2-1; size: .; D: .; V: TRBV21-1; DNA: TGTGCCAGCAGCAAAGGCGACCTGGGGCGGGAGTCCTACAATGAGCAGTTCTTC; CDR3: CASSKGDLGRESYNEQFF
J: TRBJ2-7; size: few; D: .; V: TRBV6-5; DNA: TGTGCCAGCAGGCTGGGACTCGCCCCCGACGAGCAGTACTTC; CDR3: CASRLGLAPDEQYF
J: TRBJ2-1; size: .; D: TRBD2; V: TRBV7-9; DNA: TGTGCCAGCAGCTTAGCGATAGGGCTAGCGGTATACAATGAGCAGTTCTTC; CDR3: CASSLAIGLAVYNEQFF
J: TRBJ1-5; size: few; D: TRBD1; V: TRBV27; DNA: TGTGCCAGCGGCAAGACAGGGGCAGGCAATCAGCCCCAGCATTTT; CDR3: CASGKTGAGNQPQHF
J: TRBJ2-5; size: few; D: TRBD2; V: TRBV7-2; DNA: TGTGCCAGCAGCTCGACGAAATCTAGCGGGTGGGGTCAAGAGACCCAGTACTTC; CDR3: CASSSTKSSGWGQETQYF
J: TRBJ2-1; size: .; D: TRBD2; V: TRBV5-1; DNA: TGCGCCAGCAGCTTCAGCGGGGGCTCCTACAATGAGCAGTTCTTC; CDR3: CASSFSGGSYNEQFF
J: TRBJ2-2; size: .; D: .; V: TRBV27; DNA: TGTGCCAGCAGTCCCGTGGGAAAGGCGGGCAGCAGGGAGCTGTTTTTT; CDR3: CASSPVGKAGSRELFF
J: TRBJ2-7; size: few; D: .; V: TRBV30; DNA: TGTGCCTGGAGTGTACCCTCTGGTGACCAGCAGGGGTGGTACGAGCAGTACTTC; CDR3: CAWSVPSGDQQGWYEQYF
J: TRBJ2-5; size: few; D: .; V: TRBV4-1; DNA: TGCGCCAGCAGCCCTTCGGCACTCGTGGAGGGGACCCAGTACTTC; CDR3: CASSPSALVEGTQYF
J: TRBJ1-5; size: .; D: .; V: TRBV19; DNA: TGTGCCAGTAGTATAATCAGGCAGGGCGGTCAGCCCCAGCATTTT; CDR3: CASSIIRQGGQPQHF
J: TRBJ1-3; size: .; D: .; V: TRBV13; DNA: TGTGCCAGCAGCCTGAACAGGGCCCCAAACACCATATATTTT; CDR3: CASSLNRAPNTIYF
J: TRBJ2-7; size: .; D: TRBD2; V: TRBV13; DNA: TGTGCCAGCAGCACGGGACTAGCCTACGAGCAGTACTTC; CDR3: CASSTGLAYEQYF
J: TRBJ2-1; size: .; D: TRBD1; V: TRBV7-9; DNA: TGTGCCAGCAGGACAGGGTATGAGCAGTTCTTC; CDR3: CASRTGYEQFF
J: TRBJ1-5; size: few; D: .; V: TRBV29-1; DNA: TGCAGCGTTGGGCGGGCGGGCCAGCCCCAGCATTTT; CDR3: CSVGRAGQPQHF
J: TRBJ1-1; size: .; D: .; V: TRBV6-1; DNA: TGTGCCAGCAGTGTTAATAGCCTGGGGGCTTTCGTGACTGAAGCTTTCTTT; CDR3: CASSVNSLGAFVTEAFF
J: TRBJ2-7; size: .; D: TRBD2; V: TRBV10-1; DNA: TGCGCCAGCAGTGATAGCGGGGGCGACGAGCAGTACTTC; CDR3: CASSDSGGDEQYF
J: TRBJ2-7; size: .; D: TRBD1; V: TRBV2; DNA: TGTGCCAGCAGAGGACAGGGGTACGAGCAGTACTTC; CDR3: CASRGQGYEQYF
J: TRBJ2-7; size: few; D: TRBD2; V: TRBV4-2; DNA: TGTGCCAGCAGCCAACTAGCGGGAGGGCCCCACGAGCAGTACTTC; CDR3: CASSQLAGGPHEQYF
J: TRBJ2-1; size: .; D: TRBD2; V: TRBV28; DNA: TGTGCCAGCAGCCCCCAGGGGACTAGCGGGAGGGGTGAGCAGTTCTTC; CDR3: CASSPQGTSGRGEQFF
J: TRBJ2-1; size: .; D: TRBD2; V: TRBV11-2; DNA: TGTGCCAGCAGCTTACTGACTAGCGGGGGATACAATGAGCAGTTCTTC; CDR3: CASSLLTSGGYNEQFF
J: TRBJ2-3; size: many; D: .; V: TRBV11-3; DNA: TGTGCCAGCAGCTCCTCTAGACTAGGGATCACAGATACGCAGTATTTT; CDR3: CASSSSRLGITDTQYF
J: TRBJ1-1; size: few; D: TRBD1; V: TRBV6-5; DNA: TGTGCCAGTGGACAGGGGTTCGCTGAAGCTTTCTTT; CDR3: CASGQGFAEAFF
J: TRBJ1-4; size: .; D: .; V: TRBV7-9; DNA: TGTGCCAGCACCTTTGGAGGGAATGAAAAACTGTTTTTT; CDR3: CASTFGGNEKLFF
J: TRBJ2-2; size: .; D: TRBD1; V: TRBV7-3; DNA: TGTGCCAGCAGCTTTTACGTCGGACAGGGGGCTTCTGGGGAGCTGTTTTTT; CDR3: CASSFYVGQGASGELFF